The 19 T cell receptor beta chains below come from one sample, sequenced in a study of vaccination and CD4 T cells after COVID-19. Sequencing of the DNA from cultured CD4+ T cells was carried out with the Oncomine TCR Beta short-read assay. TCRdb called the PCR reads again in MiXCR, with one record for every CDR3 protein. Among about 12,000 distinct CDR3 sequences listed, roughly 69% were seen once. The treatment was: approximately 10-day PBMC culture with coronavirus spike peptide pools or control peptides (ViraFEST assay). The antigens for these receptors are not known. The starting material was CD4+ T cells from blood, cultured in vitro, obtained before SARS-CoV-2 vaccination. These receptors were taken from a human donor who had recovered from COVID-19.

The chain employs TRBV27 and TRBJ2-5, with 11 bases identical to TRBD2. CDR1 is MNHEY and CDR2 is SMNVEV in the germline V gene (reference sequence). The CDR3 is made up of 17 amino acids. V dropped 4 bases and J dropped 5; count of bases not matched to a gene: 12. The CDR3, as DNA: TGTGCCAGCAGTTCCCTAAGACTAGCGGGAAGTGAGGAGACCCAGTACTTC. It specifies CASSSLRLAGSEETQYF.

The genes are TRBV5-1 and TRBJ2-7; D remains unclear. Germline V gene data show CDR1 as SGHRS and CDR2 as YFSETQ. With 2 bases removed from V and 2 bases from J, the gap between germline ends came to 11 bases. The CDR3 totals 14 residues. CDR3 bases: TGCGCCAGCAGCTTACGCAACCAACCCTACGAGCAGTACTTC. Encoded protein: CASSLRNQPYEQYF.

This clonotype has only a few counts. This chain links TRBV7-2 with TRBJ1-5; perhaps TRBD1 as D (5 bases). CDR3 length equals 16 residues. The V and J ends lost 5 bases and 3 bases respectively, with 17 bases between them. The germline gives CDR1 SGHTA, CDR2 FQGNSA. Here the CDR3 reads CASSLQSWGSNQPQHF. Written as DNA, the CDR3 is TGTGCCAGCAGCCTTCAGAGTTGGGGCTCCAATCAGCCCCAGCATTTT.

V gene TRBV6-2 or TRBV6-3 combines with J gene TRBJ2-3; TRBD1 matches at 8 bases. CDR1 is MNHEY, CDR2 SVGEGT, per germline. J lost 5 bases, V lost 8 bases, and 21 bases had no gene match. The CDR3 is 18 residues long. The CDR3 is CASSVNTWGTGGEDTQYF. CDR3 sequence (DNA): TGTGCCAGCTCCGTAAATACTTGGGGGACAGGTGGAGAAGATACGCAGTATTTT.

The chain joins TRBV7-9 to TRBJ2-7; possible D gene TRBD1, 5 bases. Per germline, CDR1 SEHNR and CDR2 FQNEAQ (reference sequence). The CDR3 runs 21 residues. V was pared by 5 bases and J by 0 bases, with 32 bases between. The CDR3 region is CASSQQSRPGRVWESSYEQYF. CDR3 nucleotides: TGTGCCAGCAGCCAGCAGAGCCGACCGGGCAGGGTGTGGGAAAGCTCCTACGAGCAGTACTTC.

V and J are TRBV18 and TRBJ2-5, with D perhaps matching TRBD2 (7 bases). Per the germline V gene, CDR1 is KGHSH and CDR2 is LQKENI. Between the trimmed V and J ends, which lost 2 bases and 5 bases, there was a span of 18 bases. The CDR3 totals 16 residues. The CDR3 DNA sequence: TGTGCCAGCTCACCAAACCTAGCGGCGCAGGGGGAGACCCAGTACTTC. It is translated as CASSPNLAAQGETQYF.

The V call is TRBV11-3, the J call TRBJ2-1, with no clear D. In germline, CDR1 is SGHNT, CDR2 YENEEA. V was shortened by 5 bases and J by 6 bases, with 11 bases between the two germline ends. This CDR3 comprises 13 residues. The CDR3 bases are TGTGCCAGCAGCACCATCGTGGGCAATGAGCAGTTCTTC. Translated, it gives CASSTIVGNEQFF.

The CDR3 loop reads CATSDPGRFSETQYF. In DNA, the CDR3 is TGTGCCACCAGTGATCCGGGCCGATTTTCAGAGACCCAGTACTTC. The rearrangement links TRBV24-1 to TRBJ2-5; D unclear. This CDR3 has 15 amino acids. V was pared by 3 bases and J by 4 bases, with 14 bases between. Germline lookup yields CDR1 KGHDR and CDR2 SFDVKD.

This clonotype has a handful of counts. V and J are TRBV28 and TRBJ1-5; TRBD1 is a possible D gene (5 bases). The CDR3 runs 18 residues. Germline V gene lookup returns CDR1 MDHEN and CDR2 SYDVKM. V was shortened by 6 bases and J by 1 base, with 22 bases between the two germline ends. CDR3 region: CASSQIQGPTLSNQPQHF. The CDR3 DNA sequence: TGTGCCAGCAGCCAAATTCAGGGTCCCACTTTGAGCAATCAGCCCCAGCATTTT.

This chain joins TRBV15 and TRBJ1-4; D is possibly TRBD1 (6 bases). V was shortened by 6 bases and J by 3 bases, with 11 bases between the two germline ends. CDR1 and CDR2 (germline): LNHNV, YYDKDF (reference sequence). The length of the CDR3 is 14 residues. CDR3 DNA sequence: TGTGCCACCAGTGGGGGGGCGGCTAATGAAAAACTGTTTTTT. As protein: CATSGGAANEKLFF.

The rearrangement uses TRBV2 and TRBJ1-2, with no clear D. Germline V gene sequence: CDR1 SNHLY, CDR2 FYNNEI. V was clipped by 5 bases and J by 1 base, with 11 bases between them. This CDR3 has 14 residues. CDR3 in amino acids: CASSLEGLNYGYTF. CDR3 nucleotides: TGTGCCAGCAGTCTAGAAGGGCTTAACTATGGCTACACCTTC.

J is TRBJ1-5 and V is TRBV6-2 or TRBV6-3; D not certain. Germline-derived CDR1 and CDR2 are MNHEY and SVGEGT. The V end was cut by 5 bases, the J end by 0 bases, with 8 bases between. The CDR3 is 14 amino acids. The CDR3 nucleotides are TGTGCCAGCAGTGGGGTCTTTAGCAATCAGCCCCAGCATTTT. This codes for CASSGVFSNQPQHF.

The J gene is TRBJ1-5, the V gene TRBV6-5; unclear D gene. V lost 3 bases and J 6 bases, leaving 9 bases between the germline ends. The CDR3 loop spans 13 amino acids. Germline V gene data show CDR1 as MNHEY and CDR2 as SVGAGI. CDR3 loop: CASSYLQGQPQHF. The CDR3 bases are TGTGCCAGCAGTTATTTACAAGGTCAGCCCCAGCATTTT.

J is TRBJ1-6 and V is TRBV2; D gene ambiguous. Germline CDR1 reads SNHLY; CDR2 reads FYNNEI. V was cut by 8 bases and J by 10 bases, with 15 bases left in between. The CDR3 spans 13 residues. The CDR3, as DNA: TGTGCCAGCCGACAAGGTCTAGGATCACCCCTCCACTTT. Its translation is CASRQGLGSPLHF.

V is TRBV7-2 and J is TRBJ2-3; possibly TRBD1 for D (5 bases). From germline, CDR1 is SGHTA and CDR2 FQGNSA. The CDR3 spans 15 residues. Trimming left V 8 bases short and J 3 bases short, with 18 bases between. CDR3 nucleotide sequence: TGTGCCAGCGCTAACGTCGCAAAGGGGACAGATACGCAGTATTTT. This codes for CASANVAKGTDTQYF.

This clonotype showed up just a few times. This sequence joins TRBV15 and TRBJ2-1, with D tentatively TRBD2 (6 bases). Germline V gives CDR1 LNHNV, CDR2 YYDKDF (reference sequence). Deletions cut 0 bases from V and 9 bases from J, with 15 bases between. The CDR3 totals 15 residues. The chain's CDR3 is CATSRDPKGGGEQFF. Here the CDR3 DNA reads TGTGCCACCAGCAGAGATCCGAAGGGAGGTGGTGAGCAGTTCTTC.

Only a few counts were recorded for this clonotype. The rearrangement joins TRBV19 to TRBJ2-3, with D tentatively TRBD2 (5 bases). Trimming took 11 bases from V and 2 from J, leaving 14 bases between them. The CDR3 is 13 residues long. The germline V gene has CDR1 LNHDA and CDR2 SQIVND (reference sequence). The CDR3 reads CAASGSATDTQYF. The CDR3 DNA reads TGTGCCGCTTCGGGGTCAGCCACAGATACGCAGTATTTT.

The CDR3 sequence: CASSSGSPYEQYF. CDR3 DNA sequence: TGCGCCAGCAGCTCGGGCAGTCCCTACGAGCAGTACTTC. The V and J genes are TRBV5-1 and TRBJ2-7; no definite D call. The CDR3 length is 13 residues. Germline V gene lookup returns CDR1 SGHRS and CDR2 YFSETQ. The V gene lost 3 bases and the J gene lost 2 bases, with 9 bases spanning the gap.

The chain combines TRBV7-8 with TRBJ2-1; unclear D gene. V lost 5 bases and J 0 bases, leaving 11 bases between the germline ends. This CDR3 has 15 amino acids. Germline CDR1 reads SGHVS; CDR2 reads FQNEAQ. The CDR3 region has the DNA TGTGCCAGCAGCCGGGCGAGGAGCTCCTACAATGAGCAGTTCTTC. Translating it yields CASSRARSSYNEQFF.